This T cell receptor beta chain was captured in a study of cytomegalovirus exposure and HLA in healthy donors. Germline V lookup: CDR1 SQVTM, CDR2 ANQGSEA. The V gene lost 5 bases and the J gene lost 1 base, with 12 bases spanning the gap. The CDR3 has 13 amino acids. This clone was detected only once. The antigen is not known. PCR primers comprised 60 Vbeta and 13 Jbeta primers. TCRdb keeps only in-frame clones here, not all; method: immunoSEQ multiplex PCR. The table lists 55,000 to 80,000 clones, almost 85% of them singletons. Study findings and constraints: Presence/absence analyses treated sequencing depth as roughly uniform across donors. Certain indistinguishable V segments, among them TRBV6-2 and TRBV6-3, were excluded.

Sequenced: PBMCs. This chain connects TRBV29-1 to TRBJ2-7; a possible D gene is TRBD1 (6 bases). The receptor comes from a man aged 18 to 30 in good health and CMV-seronegative. CDR3 sequence: CSVYWTASYEQYF. The DNA for the CDR3 is TGCAGCGTTTACTGGACAGCTTCCTACGAGCAGTACTTC.